This record covers a single TCR beta chain. The data are from a study of T-cell reconstitution after alpha-beta-depleted transplantation in children. The trim removed 2 bases at V and 5 bases at J, leaving 9 bases unmatched. This CDR3 spans 15 amino acids. Germline loops: CDR1 SGHTA, CDR2 FQGTGA. This sample's TCRbeta library carried unique molecular identifier barcodes. TCRdb redid the calling of the PCR reads with MiXCR, one entry per CDR3 protein. Here the sample spans 250,000 to 350,000 distinct CDR3 sequences, 9.9% being singletons. Sequencing used PBMCs from the stem cell graft donor, obtained from the stem cell graft. This clonotype originated in a human donor who donated a stem cell graft to a child with SCID. V gene TRBV7-3 combines with J gene TRBJ2-7; 7 bases agree with TRBD1. CDR3 in amino acids: CASSLDRGRVDEQYF. As DNA, the CDR3 is TGTGCCAGCAGCTTAGATAGGGGGCGAGTCGACGAGCAGTACTTC.